The sample holds a few counts of the clone carrying this T cell receptor beta chain. The antigen remains unidentified. The data stem from a study of T-cell memory formation after mild COVID-19. Study summary: TCR clusters were mostly confined to one donor each. Study-wide findings and caveats: Researchers could not confirm that second-wave clones peaking on day 37 targeted SARS-CoV-2.

TCRdb processed the 5' RACE reads anew with MiXCR; each CDR3 protein has one entry. The sample lists about 340,000 distinct CDR3 sequences, roughly 13% occurring once. The CDR3 has 15 amino acids. The germline V gene encodes CDR1 ENHRY and CDR2 SYGVKD. The J segment lost 5 bases and the V segment lost 4 bases, leaving 10 bases of the junction unmatched. The V call is TRBV10-3, the J call TRBJ2-7, with 8 bases identical to TRBD1. The source is a young man who had mild COVID-19 (a few samples of this study predate the infection). Cell type and time point are not known. The sample was PBMCs or a T cell subset sorted from them (not recorded which). Written as DNA, the CDR3 is TGTGCCATCAGTGCCCCGGGACAGGTTATCCACGAGCAGTACTTC. The encoded protein is CAISAPGQVIHEQYF.